This T cell receptor beta chain stems from a study of blood T cell repertoires in COVID-19. Across the whole study: The samples span acute and convalescent COVID-19 from the United States, Italy and Spain.

Clones were read by immunoSEQ multiplex PCR, and TCRdb kept only the in-frame ones, dropping some. The table has tens of thousands of clones, about 74% seen once; the top ten hold under 2.5%. The V end was cut by 6 bases, the J end by 5 bases, with 5 bases between. This CDR3 contains 11 residues. The germline CDR1 and CDR2 sequences are SGDLS and YYNGEE. What was sequenced was peripheral blood. The receptor's source is a man aged 70-80 years with COVID-19, enrolled during active disease. The chain joins TRBV9 to TRBJ2-2, with D unclear. The CDR3 region is CASTRTGELFF. CDR3 sequence (DNA): TGTGCCAGCACCAGGACCGGGGAGCTGTTTTTT.